This is a list of T cell receptor beta chains from one sample in a study of vaccination effects on CD4 cells after COVID-19. The method was immunoSEQ multiplex PCR; TCRdb's version includes in-frame clones alone and lacks a portion of them. Of 45,000 to 60,000 clones in the sample, 60% to 85% are singletons; the top ten hold roughly 12%. Antigen specificity for these receptors is unknown. The sample consisted of CD4+ T cells from PBMCs cultured without peptide, taken before COVID-19 vaccination. These receptors were obtained from a human donor who had a prior SARS-CoV-2 infection. The CDR3 runs from the conserved cysteine through the conserved F or W. A D gene is named only where the DNA matches it firmly. Clone size is shown for a subset of rows, as once, few, many or a class of expanded clone.

CDR3 DNA	CDR3 protein	CDR3 length	V gene	D gene	J gene	clone size
TGTGCCAGCAAAGAAAACTCTGGAAACACCATATATTTT	CASKENSGNTIYF	13	TRBV6-5	-	TRBJ1-3	-
TGTGCCAGCAGCCGACAACGCACAGGGATCTATGGCTACACCTTC	CASSRQRTGIYGYTF	15	TRBV5-8	-	TRBJ1-2	-
TGTGCCAGCAGCTTCTTTGGGGGAGACAATGAGCAGTTCTTC	CASSFFGGDNEQFF	14	TRBV7-3	-	TRBJ2-1	-
TGTGCCAGCAGTGAAGGCCCAGGGCTGAACTATGGCTACACCTTC	CASSEGPGLNYGYTF	15	TRBV6-1	-	TRBJ1-2	-
TGTGCCAGCAGTTACCCCTGGGTCTCTGGAAACACCATATATTTT	CASSYPWVSGNTIYF	15	TRBV6-6	-	TRBJ1-3	-
TGTGCCTGGAGTGTTGGGGGGCTAAACTCCTACGAGCAGTACTTC	CAWSVGGLNSYEQYF	15	TRBV30	-	TRBJ2-7	once
TGTGCCAGCAGTGACGCTAATCAGCCCCAGCATTTT	CASSDANQPQHF	12	TRBV12-3/TRBV12-4	-	TRBJ1-5	-
TGCAGCGTTGAGGGGGGGGCTAGCGGGACTTACAATGAGCAGTTCTTC	CSVEGGASGTYNEQFF	16	TRBV29-1	TRBD2	TRBJ2-1	-
TGTGCCAGCAGTGATTCATCGGGGACAGGGTCCTACGAGCAGTACTTC	CASSDSSGTGSYEQYF	16	TRBV25-1	TRBD1	TRBJ2-7	-
TGTGCCTGGAGTGTCCCACAGGTTATGAACACTGAAGCTTTCTTT	CAWSVPQVMNTEAFF	15	TRBV30	-	TRBJ1-1	few
TGCGCCAGCAGCTTGGGGGGTGGATACAATGAGCAGTTCTTC	CASSLGGGYNEQFF	14	TRBV5-1	-	TRBJ2-1	-
TGTGCCAGCAGCCCCGGTAGGAGGGGACTAGCGGAATGGGGCACCGGGGAGCTGTTTTTT	CASSPGRRGLAEWGTGELFF	20	TRBV27	TRBD2	TRBJ2-2	few
TGTGCCAGCAGTTTAGGGGAAAAACTGTTTTTT	CASSLGEKLFF	11	TRBV12-3/TRBV12-4	-	TRBJ1-4	few
TGTGCCAGCGAGACAGGGACGGGCCAGCCCCAGCATTTT	CASETGTGQPQHF	13	TRBV2	TRBD1	TRBJ1-5	once
TGTGCCAGCAGCTTAGACAGGGAAATTAACTATGGCTACACCTTC	CASSLDREINYGYTF	15	TRBV5-5	TRBD1	TRBJ1-2	few
TGTGCCAGCACCTACGACTCTGGAAACACCATATATTTT	CASTYDSGNTIYF	13	TRBV2	-	TRBJ1-3	-
TGTGCCAGCAGCCAAGAAGGACCGGGGGAATCCTACGAGCAGTACTTC	CASSQEGPGESYEQYF	16	TRBV4-2	-	TRBJ2-7	-
TGTGCCACCAGCAGAGGACTAGCGGTATCTAGCACAGATACGCAGTATTTT	CATSRGLAVSSTDTQYF	17	TRBV15	TRBD2	TRBJ2-3	-
TGTGCCAGCAGTCGAACTAGCGGGAGGGCCGCCGGGGAGCTGTTTTTT	CASSRTSGRAAGELFF	16	TRBV11-1	TRBD2	TRBJ2-2	-
TGTGCCAGCAGGGCCCCGGGACAGGACTATGGCTACACCTTC	CASRAPGQDYGYTF	14	TRBV6-5	TRBD1	TRBJ1-2	-
TGTGCCAGCAGCCGGGCCAGGGGGCCAGAGGCTGGAAACACCATATATTTT	CASSRARGPEAGNTIYF	17	TRBV7-2	TRBD1	TRBJ1-3	once
TGTGCCAGCAGCCAATTGCCAGATACGCAGTATTTT	CASSQLPDTQYF	12	TRBV3-1/TRBV3-2	-	TRBJ2-3	-
TGTGCTAGTGGTTTGCCCCACGAGCAGTACTTC	CASGLPHEQYF	11	TRBV12-5	-	TRBJ2-7	-
TGTGCCAGCAGTGGTAGTGGGCAAGGGAACATTCAGTACTTC	CASSGSGQGNIQYF	14	TRBV25-1	-	TRBJ2-4	-
TGTGCCAGCAGCGCGCGGACGGAGAACTATGGCTACACCTTC	CASSARTENYGYTF	14	TRBV5-4	-	TRBJ1-2	-
TGTGCCAGCAGCTTAGGGAGCCTCTCTGGAAACACCATATATTTT	CASSLGSLSGNTIYF	15	TRBV7-9	-	TRBJ1-3	-
TGTGCCAGCAGCCCCCGCGTACTAGCGGGGGGAAGGGATACGCAGTATTTT	CASSPRVLAGGRDTQYF	17	TRBV9	TRBD2	TRBJ2-3	-
TGTGCCAGCTCACCAGGACAGAATAATCAGCCCCAGCATTTT	CASSPGQNNQPQHF	14	TRBV18	-	TRBJ1-5	-
TGTGCCACCAGCAGAGAAAAGGGGCATTATAGCAATCAGCCCCAGCATTTT	CATSREKGHYSNQPQHF	17	TRBV15	-	TRBJ1-5	-
TGCGCCAGCAGCTTGAATCCAGTTGGAACCGGGGAGCTGTTTTTT	CASSLNPVGTGELFF	15	TRBV5-1	-	TRBJ2-2	-
TGTGCCAGCAGCTTAGAATTAGGGACTAGCCTCTTCTACAATGAGCAGTTCTTC	CASSLELGTSLFYNEQFF	18	TRBV11-3	TRBD2	TRBJ2-1	-
TGTGCCAGCAGCTTGAGGTACAGGGTAGCAGATACGCAGTATTTT	CASSLRYRVADTQYF	15	TRBV5-4	-	TRBJ2-3	-
TGTGCCAGCAGCTTGGCGGGAGCCACAGATACGCAGTATTTT	CASSLAGATDTQYF	14	TRBV5-8	-	TRBJ2-3	-